This T cell receptor (beta chain) was identified during a study of cytomegalovirus exposure and HLA in healthy donors. V dropped 4 bases and J dropped 3 bases, with 18 bases sitting between them. This CDR3 has 17 residues. CDR1 and CDR2 (germline): SEHNR, FQNEAQ (reference sequence). PCR employed 60 Vbeta and 13 Jbeta primers. The method was immunoSEQ multiplex PCR; TCRdb's version includes in-frame clones alone and lacks a portion of them. The sample lists approximately 140,000 clones, 60% to 80% occurring once. The chain recombines TRBV7-9 with TRBJ1-4; D gene uncertain. This clonotype was obtained from a male donor in good health and CMV-seronegative. Sample: PBMCs. The CDR3 loop reads CASSYPGEGLANEKLFF. The CDR3 DNA follows: TGTGCCAGCAGCTACCCCGGAGAAGGCTTGGCTAATGAAAAACTGTTTTTT. Full variable domain (missing parts from reference TRBV7-9 and TRBJ1-4): DTGVSQNPRHKITKRGQNVTFRCDPISEHNRLYWYRQTLGQGPEFLTYFQNEAQLEKSRLLSDRFSAERPKGSFSTLEIQRTEQGDSAMYLCASSYPGEGLANEKLFFGSGTQLSVL.